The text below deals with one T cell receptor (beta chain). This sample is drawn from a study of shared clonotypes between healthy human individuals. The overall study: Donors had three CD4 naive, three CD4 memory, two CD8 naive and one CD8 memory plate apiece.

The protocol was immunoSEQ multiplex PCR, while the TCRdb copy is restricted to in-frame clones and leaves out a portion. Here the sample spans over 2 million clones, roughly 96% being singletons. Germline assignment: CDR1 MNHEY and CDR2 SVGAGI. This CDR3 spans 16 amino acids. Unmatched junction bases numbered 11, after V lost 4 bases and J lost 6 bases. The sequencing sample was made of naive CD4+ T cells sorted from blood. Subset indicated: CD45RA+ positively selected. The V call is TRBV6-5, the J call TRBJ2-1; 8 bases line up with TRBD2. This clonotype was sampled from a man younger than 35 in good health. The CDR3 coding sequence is TGTGCCAGCAGTTCCGGGATAGCGGGAACTCGCAATGAGCAGTTCTTC. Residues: CASSSGIAGTRNEQFF.